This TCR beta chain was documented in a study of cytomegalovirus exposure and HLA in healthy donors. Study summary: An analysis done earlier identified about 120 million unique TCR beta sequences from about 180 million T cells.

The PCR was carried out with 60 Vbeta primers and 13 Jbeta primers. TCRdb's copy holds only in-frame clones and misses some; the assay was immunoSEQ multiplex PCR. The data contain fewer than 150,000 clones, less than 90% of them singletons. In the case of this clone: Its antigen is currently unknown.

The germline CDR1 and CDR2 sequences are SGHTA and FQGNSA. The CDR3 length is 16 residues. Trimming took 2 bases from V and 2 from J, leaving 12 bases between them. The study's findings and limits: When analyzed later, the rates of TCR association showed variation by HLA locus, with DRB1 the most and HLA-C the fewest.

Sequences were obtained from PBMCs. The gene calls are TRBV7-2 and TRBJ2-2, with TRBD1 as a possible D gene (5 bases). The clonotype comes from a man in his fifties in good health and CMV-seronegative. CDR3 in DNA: TGTGCCAGCAGCTTACATGTGACAGTTAACACCGGGGAGCTGTTTTTT. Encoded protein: CASSLHVTVNTGELFF.